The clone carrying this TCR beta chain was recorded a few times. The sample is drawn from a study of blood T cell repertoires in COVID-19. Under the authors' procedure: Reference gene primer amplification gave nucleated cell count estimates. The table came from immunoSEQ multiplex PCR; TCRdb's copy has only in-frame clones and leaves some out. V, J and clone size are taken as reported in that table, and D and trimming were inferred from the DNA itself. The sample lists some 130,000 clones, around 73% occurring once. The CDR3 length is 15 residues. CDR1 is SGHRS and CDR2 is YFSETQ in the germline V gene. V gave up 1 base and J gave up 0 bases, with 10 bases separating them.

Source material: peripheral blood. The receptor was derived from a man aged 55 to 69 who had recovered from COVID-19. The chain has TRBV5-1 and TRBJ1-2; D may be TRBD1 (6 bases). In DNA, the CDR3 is TGCGCCAGCAGCTTGAAACAGGGTACTAACTATGGCTACACCTTC. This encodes CASSLKQGTNYGYTF.